What follows is one T cell receptor (beta chain) and its context. These data belong to a study of metastatic and nonmetastatic thyroid tumors. Study-wide context: Where malignant and benign thyroid patients were concerned, repertoires were compared across blood and tumor or nodule tissue.

TCRdb used MiXCR to call clones anew from the PCR reads. The repertoire consists of more than 20,000 clones, with 20% to 25% occurring once and the leading ten covering 9% to 15%. Ahead of thyroid surgery, no patient had received treatment of any kind. What was sequenced was tumor tissue. The TCR was taken from a female donor with papillary thyroid cancer or a benign thyroid nodule (not recorded which). Some clones in this sample may be carry-over from other donors' samples.

CDR3 coding DNA: TGTGCCAGCAGCCAATACAGGGTCGGGTATGGCTACACCTTC. Its protein is CASSQYRVGYGYTF. The chain is built from TRBV3-1 and TRBJ1-2; possible D gene TRBD1, 6 bases. The CDR3 totals 14 residues. V was cut by 2 bases and J by 5 bases, with 12 bases left in between. Germline values: CDR1 LGHDT, CDR2 YNNKEL (reference sequence).